This T cell receptor beta chain was recovered during a study of blood T cells in healthy people across ages. Each sample yielded at least 5 micrograms of PBMC total RNA. Then a second PCR, running roughly 7 to 11 cycles, was carried out with a sample-barcoded 5' primer and a J-beta primer mix. Each CDR3 protein gets one entry after TCRdb re-called the 5' RACE reads with MiXCR. The table has approximately 1,000,000 distinct CDR3 sequences, around 43% seen once. CDR3 size: 15 residues. V was clipped by 0 bases and J by 6 bases, with 15 bases between them. Germline lookup yields CDR1 SGDLS and CDR2 YYNGEE.

Sequenced sample: blood. The sequence was obtained from a woman aged 55-75 years in good health. This chain joins TRBV9 and TRBJ1-1; D is perhaps TRBD1 (5 bases). The DNA for the CDR3 is TGTGCCAGCAGCGTAGAGGGCAGGGAAAACGCTGAAGCTTTCTTT. Protein: CASSVEGRENAEAFF.